Listed below are T cell receptor beta chains from one sample, sequenced in a study of T cells in Graves' hyperthyroidism and ophthalmopathy. TCRdb recomputed calls from the multiplex PCR reads with MiXCR, one row per CDR3 protein. The top ten clones hold 34% of a sample with 660,000 or so distinct CDR3 sequences, around 21% of them seen once. Sequencing input: blood. All receptors derive from a man aged 30 to 39 with Graves' ophthalmopathy. The CDR3 runs from the conserved cysteine through the conserved F or W. D genes are given only for firm matches. The size entry is marked missing in some rows and otherwise reads once, few, many or a size class.

size: few; J: TRBJ2-7; V: TRBV28; D: .; length: 16; CDR3: CASSFLRSPRSYEQYF; DNA: TGTGCCAGCAGTTTTTTGCGGAGCCCACGTAGTTACGAGCAGTACTTC
size: few; J: TRBJ1-1; V: TRBV6-1; D: .; length: 15; CDR3: CASTPGWGLNTEAFF; DNA: TGTGCCAGCACCCCCGGGTGGGGGCTGAACACTGAAGCTTTCTTT
size: .; J: TRBJ2-1; V: TRBV4-1; D: .; length: 16; CDR3: CASKLNLAASYNEQFF; DNA: TGCGCCAGCAAATTGAACCTTGCGGCATCCTACAATGAGCAGTTCTTC
size: many; J: TRBJ2-2; V: TRBV30; D: .; length: 12; CDR3: CAWSENTGELFF; DNA: TGTGCCTGGAGTGAAAACACCGGGGAGCTGTTTTTT
size: few; J: TRBJ1-1; V: TRBV19; D: .; length: 16; CDR3: CASSTAPYREGTEAFF; DNA: TGTGCCAGTAGTACGGCCCCGTACAGGGAAGGAACTGAAGCTTTCTTT
size: .; J: TRBJ2-1; V: TRBV12-3/TRBV12-4; D: .; length: 15; CDR3: CASSFAEREYNEQFF; DNA: TGTGCCAGCAGTTTCGCGGAGAGGGAGTACAATGAGCAGTTCTTC
size: few; J: TRBJ2-1; V: TRBV14; D: .; length: 15; CDR3: CASSQAGSYYNEQFF; DNA: TGTGCCAGCAGCCAAGCCGGGAGTTACTACAATGAGCAGTTCTTC
size: .; J: TRBJ1-3; V: TRBV3-1; D: .; length: 14; CDR3: CASSLQSSGNTIYF; DNA: TGTGCCAGCAGCCTACAGAGCTCTGGAAACACCATATATTTT
size: .; J: TRBJ1-5; V: TRBV12-3/TRBV12-4; D: .; length: 13; CDR3: CASSPNHPQPQHF; DNA: TGTGCCAGCAGTCCAAATCACCCCCAGCCCCAGCATTTT
size: few; J: TRBJ2-3; V: TRBV5-1; D: TRBD2; length: 14; CDR3: CATEAGAGTDTQYF; DNA: TGCGCCACCGAAGCGGGAGCTGGCACAGATACGCAGTATTTT
size: .; J: TRBJ2-7; V: TRBV19; D: TRBD1; length: 17; CDR3: CASSIDSFGQGAREQYF; DNA: TGTGCCAGTAGTATAGACTCCTTCGGACAGGGGGCGCGGGAGCAGTACTTC
size: .; J: TRBJ2-1; V: TRBV20-1; D: TRBD2; length: 14; CDR3: CSAGLANSYNEQLF; DNA: TGCAGTGCTGGACTAGCAAACTCCTACAATGAGCAGCTCTTC
size: many; J: TRBJ1-4; V: TRBV20-1; D: TRBD1; length: 13; CDR3: CSAGDRSNEKLFF; DNA: TGCAGTGCTGGGGACAGGTCTAATGAAAAACTGTTTTTT
size: few; J: TRBJ2-5; V: TRBV27; D: TRBD1; length: 16; CDR3: CASSLGQGAMQETQYF; DNA: TGTGCCAGCAGTTTAGGTCAGGGGGCAATGCAAGAGACCCAGTACTTC
size: .; J: TRBJ2-5; V: TRBV3-1; D: .; length: 15; CDR3: CASSLSQVIEETQYF; DNA: TGTGCCAGCAGCCTCTCTCAGGTAATAGAAGAGACCCAGTACTTC
size: many; J: TRBJ2-1; V: TRBV15; D: .; length: 17; CDR3: CATSRRISGSSYNEQFF; DNA: TGTGCCACCAGCAGGCGCATTAGCGGAAGCTCCTACAATGAGCAGTTCTTC
size: .; J: TRBJ2-7; V: TRBV12-3/TRBV12-4; D: TRBD2; length: 14; CDR3: CASTVGAGGDEQYF; DNA: TGTGCCAGTACCGTTGGTGCGGGAGGTGACGAGCAGTACTTC
size: .; J: TRBJ2-1; V: TRBV9; D: .; length: 13; CDR3: CASGWGGQNEQFF; DNA: TGTGCCAGCGGCTGGGGGGGACAGAATGAGCAGTTCTTC
size: many; J: TRBJ2-2; V: TRBV30; D: .; length: 13; CDR3: CASRIFGTGELFF; DNA: TGTGCCTCCCGCATATTTGGGACCGGGGAGCTGTTTTTT
size: few; J: TRBJ2-1; V: TRBV30; D: TRBD2; length: 14; CDR3: CAWRGTSGRGEQFF; DNA: TGTGCCTGGAGGGGGACTAGCGGGAGGGGAGAGCAGTTCTTC
size: .; J: TRBJ2-1; V: TRBV6-2/TRBV6-3; D: .; length: 15; CDR3: CASSLILEVNNEQFF; DNA: TGTGCCAGCAGTTTAATTCTGGAGGTGAACAATGAGCAGTTCTTC
size: few; J: TRBJ1-2; V: TRBV6-1; D: .; length: 12; CDR3: CASRDPDYGYTF; DNA: TGTGCCAGCAGGGATCCCGACTATGGCTACACCTTC
size: many; J: TRBJ1-5; V: TRBV20-1; D: .; length: 16; CDR3: CSAIHWEGDSNQPQHF; DNA: TGCAGTGCTATCCATTGGGAGGGGGATAGCAATCAGCCCCAGCATTTT
size: few; J: TRBJ2-3; V: TRBV28; D: TRBD2; length: 17; CDR3: CASSLLGTSGIPDTQYF; DNA: TGTGCCAGCAGTTTATTAGGGACTAGCGGGATCCCAGATACGCAGTATTTT
size: many; J: TRBJ2-7; V: TRBV7-2; D: .; length: 13; CDR3: CASSLRGSGEQYF; DNA: TGTGCCAGCAGCTTAAGAGGTAGCGGTGAGCAGTACTTC
size: few; J: TRBJ2-7; V: TRBV4-3; D: .; length: 15; CDR3: CASSQARQGNYEQYF; DNA: TGCGCCAGCAGCCAAGCCAGGCAGGGGAACTACGAGCAGTACTTC
size: .; J: TRBJ1-2; V: TRBV5-1; D: .; length: 13; CDR3: CASSLWSGYGYTF; DNA: TGCGCCAGCAGCTTGTGGAGCGGCTATGGCTACACCTTC
size: .; J: TRBJ2-1; V: TRBV7-2; D: .; length: 14; CDR3: CASSLISRNNEQFF; DNA: TGTGCCAGCAGCTTAATATCTAGGAACAATGAGCAGTTCTTC
size: .; J: TRBJ1-2; V: TRBV28; D: .; length: 17; CDR3: CASSFNRLNPWNYGYTF; DNA: TGTGCCAGCAGTTTTAACAGGTTGAATCCGTGGAACTATGGCTACACCTTC
size: many; J: TRBJ1-1; V: TRBV7-2; D: .; length: 15; CDR3: CASSPWRTGNTEAFF; DNA: TGTGCCAGCAGCCCTTGGAGGACGGGGAACACTGAAGCTTTCTTT
size: many; J: TRBJ2-1; V: TRBV27; D: .; length: 14; CDR3: CASRRSSSYNEQFF; DNA: TGTGCCAGCAGGAGAAGTTCCTCCTACAATGAGCAGTTCTTC
size: many; J: TRBJ2-2; V: TRBV28; D: TRBD2; length: 16; CDR3: CASSIGTSGTPGELFF; DNA: TGTGCCAGCAGTATCGGGACTAGCGGGACACCCGGGGAGCTGTTTTTT
size: .; J: TRBJ2-1; V: TRBV20-1; D: TRBD2; length: 14; CDR3: CSATREVRYNEQFF; DNA: TGCAGTGCTACCCGGGAGGTTAGGTACAATGAGCAGTTCTTC
size: .; J: TRBJ2-5; V: TRBV20-1; D: .; length: 15; CDR3: CSARSGTDLQETQYF; DNA: TGCAGTGCTAGATCCGGGACCGATCTCCAAGAGACCCAGTACTTC
size: .; J: TRBJ2-7; V: TRBV6-6; D: .; length: 14; CDR3: CASSYSGRPYEQYF; DNA: TGTGCCAGCAGTTACTCGGGCAGACCCTACGAGCAGTACTTC
size: many; J: TRBJ2-7; V: TRBV29-1; D: TRBD2; length: 13; CDR3: CSVDTGGLYEQYF; DNA: TGCAGCGTTGACACGGGAGGGCTCTACGAGCAGTACTTC
size: many; J: TRBJ2-1; V: TRBV9; D: .; length: 14; CDR3: CASSVAEIRNEQFF; DNA: TGTGCCAGCAGCGTAGCCGAAATCAGGAATGAGCAGTTCTTC
size: few; J: TRBJ2-7; V: TRBV20-1; D: .; length: 12; CDR3: CSARDQGHEQYF; DNA: TGCAGTGCTAGAGATCAGGGGCACGAGCAGTACTTC
size: .; J: TRBJ2-3; V: TRBV5-1; D: TRBD2; length: 16; CDR3: CASSPGTSEYTDTQYF; DNA: TGCGCCAGCAGCCCGGGGACTAGCGAGTACACAGATACGCAGTATTTT